Listed below are T cell receptor beta chains from one sample, sequenced in a study of technical replicates of blood from a handful of donors. The method was immunoSEQ multiplex PCR; TCRdb's version includes in-frame clones alone and lacks a portion of them. Of 70,000 to 85,000 clones listed, around 97% are singletons. What was sequenced was T cells isolated from PBMCs. The receptors shown here come from a human donor in good health. The CDR3 runs from the conserved cysteine through the conserved F or W. D genes are given only for firm matches. Clone size appears in some rows only: once, few, many, or a class for an expanded clone.

cdr3_nt cdr3_aa cdr3_length j_call v_call d_call clone_size
TGTGCCAGCAGTTCCGTGGGACAGGGGGTACTTGATGAAAAACTGTTTTTT CASSSVGQGVLDEKLFF 17 TRBJ1-4 TRBV27 TRBD1 -
TGTGCCAGCTCCGAGGGGCAGGGGAGCAATCAGCCCCAGCATTTT CASSEGQGSNQPQHF 15 TRBJ1-5 TRBV18 - -
TGTGCCTGGGAAGTAAGAGGGTTGGGCTATGGCTACACCTTC CAWEVRGLGYGYTF 14 TRBJ1-2 TRBV30 - -
TGTGCCAGCAACCCGGGGGGCTCCTATGGCTACACCTTC CASNPGGSYGYTF 13 TRBJ1-2 TRBV5-4 - once
TGTGCCAGCAGCCTAGCCCTCCTTGGGGGAGGGGAGACCCAGTACTTC CASSLALLGGGETQYF 16 TRBJ2-5 TRBV13 TRBD2 -
TGTGCCAGCAGACGGACAGGAGGTTCACCCCTCCACTTT CASRRTGGSPLHF 13 TRBJ1-6 TRBV11-1 TRBD1 -
TGTGCCAGCAGCTCAGGACAGGGTGGAAAACTGTTTTTT CASSSGQGGKLFF 13 TRBJ1-4 TRBV7-6 TRBD1 -
TGTGCCAGCAGTTACTACGGGACAGCCTATGGCTACACCTTC CASSYYGTAYGYTF 14 TRBJ1-2 TRBV6-5 TRBD1 -
TGTGCCAGCAGCCAGTATGGCAATCAGCCCCAGCATTTT CASSQYGNQPQHF 13 TRBJ1-5 TRBV7-3 - -
TGCGCCAGCAGCTTTGCGAGGCGGGACCGAAAATACGAGCAGTACTTC CASSFARRDRKYEQYF 16 TRBJ2-7 TRBV5-1 - -
TGTGCCAGCAGTTTCTCTAGCGGGAGAATCTACGAGCAGTACTTC CASSFSSGRIYEQYF 15 TRBJ2-7 TRBV27 TRBD2 -
TGTGCCAGCAGGGGGGGGCGCAGGGGCGTTTTTCTAACCGGGGAGCTGTTTTTT CASRGGRRGVFLTGELFF 18 TRBJ2-2 TRBV11-2 - once
TGTGCCAGCAACCCTTGGGGGACTAGCGGGGGGGCTAACGGGGAGCTGTTTTTT CASNPWGTSGGANGELFF 18 TRBJ2-2 TRBV27 TRBD2 -
TGTGCCAGCAGAGTTACCTACTACGAGCAGTACTTC CASRVTYYEQYF 12 TRBJ2-7 TRBV6-1 - -
TGCGCCAGCGCCCCCCGGACAGTTAATGAGCAGTTCTTC CASAPRTVNEQFF 13 TRBJ2-1 TRBV10-1 - -
TGCAGTGCCCGGACAGGTTACGAGCAGTACTTC CSARTGYEQYF 11 TRBJ2-7 TRBV20-1 TRBD1 -